These T cell receptor beta chains were read from a single sample in a study of blood T cell repertoires in COVID-19. Clones were read by immunoSEQ multiplex PCR, and TCRdb kept only the in-frame ones, dropping some. The table includes 260,000 or so clones, 83% detected once. The sequenced material came from PBMCs or T cells enriched from blood (not recorded which). These receptors were collected from a woman in her thirties or forties who had been exposed to COVID-19. Both conserved end residues are part of each CDR3. A D gene is named only where the DNA matches it firmly. Clone size is given for some rows only: seen once, a few or many times, or a class if the clone is expanded.

cdr3_nt: TGTGCCGCAGGACTTCCAAGCACAGATACGCAGTATTTT; cdr3_aa: CAAGLPSTDTQYF; d_call: NA; j_call: TRBJ2-3; clone_size: NA; v_call: TRBV7-9
cdr3_nt: TGTGCCAGCAGACGGGACAGGGGGCTTTACGATGAGCAGTTCTTC; cdr3_aa: CASRRDRGLYDEQFF; d_call: TRBD1; j_call: TRBJ2-1; clone_size: NA; v_call: TRBV6-5
cdr3_nt: TGTGCCAGCAGCGCGGGACAGGAAAACACTGAAGCTTTCTTT; cdr3_aa: CASSAGQENTEAFF; d_call: TRBD1; j_call: TRBJ1-1; clone_size: NA; v_call: TRBV7-6
cdr3_nt: TGTGCCAGCAGCGTAGGGGCGGGGGATACGCAGTATTTT; cdr3_aa: CASSVGAGDTQYF; d_call: NA; j_call: TRBJ2-3; clone_size: NA; v_call: TRBV9
cdr3_nt: TGTGCCAGCAGGACAGGCACAGATACGCAGTATTTT; cdr3_aa: CASRTGTDTQYF; d_call: NA; j_call: TRBJ2-3; clone_size: NA; v_call: TRBV6-5
cdr3_nt: TGTGCCAGCAGCCTCGGCAGGGGGAATTACGAGCAGTACTTC; cdr3_aa: CASSLGRGNYEQYF; d_call: TRBD1; j_call: TRBJ2-7; clone_size: NA; v_call: TRBV5-6
cdr3_nt: TGTGCCAGCAGCAATGAAAGCCGGCAGTACTTC; cdr3_aa: CASSNESRQYF; d_call: NA; j_call: TRBJ2-7; clone_size: NA; v_call: TRBV21-1
cdr3_nt: TGTGCCAGCAGTCTCAGGACGGGACAGGCCTCCTACAATGAGCAGTTCTTC; cdr3_aa: CASSLRTGQASYNEQFF; d_call: TRBD1; j_call: TRBJ2-1; clone_size: NA; v_call: TRBV27
cdr3_nt: TGTGCCAGCAGCCAAGATGGGCCCGGGGAGCTGTTTTTT; cdr3_aa: CASSQDGPGELFF; d_call: NA; j_call: TRBJ2-2; clone_size: NA; v_call: TRBV4-2
cdr3_nt: TGTGCCAGCAGTTTCCCGGGAGGGGCTAATGAAAAACTGTTTTTT; cdr3_aa: CASSFPGGANEKLFF; d_call: NA; j_call: TRBJ1-4; clone_size: NA; v_call: TRBV28
cdr3_nt: TGTGCCAGCAGTCAGGTCCAGGGTTTTAGGAAACTGTTTTTT; cdr3_aa: CASSQVQGFRKLFF; d_call: NA; j_call: TRBJ1-4; clone_size: NA; v_call: TRBV11-2
cdr3_nt: TGTGCCAGCAGTTGGACAGGGGGAGGGCTGTTTTTT; cdr3_aa: CASSWTGGGLFF; d_call: TRBD1; j_call: TRBJ1-4; clone_size: NA; v_call: TRBV12-3/TRBV12-4
cdr3_nt: TGTGCCAGTAAAAGGACAGGGAAGGATCAGCCCCAGCATTTT; cdr3_aa: CASKRTGKDQPQHF; d_call: TRBD1; j_call: TRBJ1-5; clone_size: NA; v_call: TRBV19
cdr3_nt: TGTGCCAGCAGCGTCCAGGGGGGAGGAAACACCATATATTTT; cdr3_aa: CASSVQGGGNTIYF; d_call: TRBD1; j_call: TRBJ1-3; clone_size: once; v_call: TRBV9
cdr3_nt: TGTGCCAGCAGTCCTAGACTAGGAGGGGCAGATACGCAGTATTTT; cdr3_aa: CASSPRLGGADTQYF; d_call: NA; j_call: TRBJ2-3; clone_size: NA; v_call: TRBV2
cdr3_nt: TGTGCCAGCAGCCATTCAGGACAGGGCCACACTGAAGCTTTCTTT; cdr3_aa: CASSHSGQGHTEAFF; d_call: TRBD1; j_call: TRBJ1-1; clone_size: few; v_call: TRBV4-2
cdr3_nt: TGTGCCAGTGGGACAGGGATGGGAAACACCATATATTTT; cdr3_aa: CASGTGMGNTIYF; d_call: TRBD1; j_call: TRBJ1-3; clone_size: NA; v_call: TRBV19
cdr3_nt: TGTGCCAGCAGTTCTCAGGAGGAGACTGAAGCTTTCTTT; cdr3_aa: CASSSQEETEAFF; d_call: NA; j_call: TRBJ1-1; clone_size: NA; v_call: TRBV6-4
cdr3_nt: TGCGCCAGCAGCTTGGCAGGGGACCACTATGGCTACACCTTC; cdr3_aa: CASSLAGDHYGYTF; d_call: NA; j_call: TRBJ1-2; clone_size: NA; v_call: TRBV5-1
cdr3_nt: TGTGCCAGCAGCTTGGTACAGGGGTGGAGGGATCAGCCCCAGCATTTT; cdr3_aa: CASSLVQGWRDQPQHF; d_call: TRBD1; j_call: TRBJ1-5; clone_size: once; v_call: TRBV28